This TCR beta chain is drawn from a study of read filtering for tumor transcriptome and immune sequencing. Molecular barcoded adaptors covering alpha/delta and beta/gamma chains were used on approximately 440 ng RNA. TCRdb processed the reads anew with MiXCR; each CDR3 protein has one entry. The table lists about 86,000 distinct CDR3 sequences, roughly an eighth of them singletons. There are many counts of this clonotype. Sequenced sample: a population of CD138-negative cells sorted from bone marrow. The origin of this receptor is a donor at least 40 years old with multiple myeloma.

CDR3: CASIRGGTYEQYF. In DNA, the CDR3 is TGTGCCAGCATACGCGGCGGGACCTACGAGCAGTACTTC. The chain combines TRBV25-1 with TRBJ2-7; D possibly corresponds to TRBD2 (6 bases). The CDR3 runs to 13 residues. The V gene lost 7 bases and the J gene lost 2 bases, with 12 bases spanning the gap. CDR1 is MGHDK, CDR2 SYGVNS, per germline.